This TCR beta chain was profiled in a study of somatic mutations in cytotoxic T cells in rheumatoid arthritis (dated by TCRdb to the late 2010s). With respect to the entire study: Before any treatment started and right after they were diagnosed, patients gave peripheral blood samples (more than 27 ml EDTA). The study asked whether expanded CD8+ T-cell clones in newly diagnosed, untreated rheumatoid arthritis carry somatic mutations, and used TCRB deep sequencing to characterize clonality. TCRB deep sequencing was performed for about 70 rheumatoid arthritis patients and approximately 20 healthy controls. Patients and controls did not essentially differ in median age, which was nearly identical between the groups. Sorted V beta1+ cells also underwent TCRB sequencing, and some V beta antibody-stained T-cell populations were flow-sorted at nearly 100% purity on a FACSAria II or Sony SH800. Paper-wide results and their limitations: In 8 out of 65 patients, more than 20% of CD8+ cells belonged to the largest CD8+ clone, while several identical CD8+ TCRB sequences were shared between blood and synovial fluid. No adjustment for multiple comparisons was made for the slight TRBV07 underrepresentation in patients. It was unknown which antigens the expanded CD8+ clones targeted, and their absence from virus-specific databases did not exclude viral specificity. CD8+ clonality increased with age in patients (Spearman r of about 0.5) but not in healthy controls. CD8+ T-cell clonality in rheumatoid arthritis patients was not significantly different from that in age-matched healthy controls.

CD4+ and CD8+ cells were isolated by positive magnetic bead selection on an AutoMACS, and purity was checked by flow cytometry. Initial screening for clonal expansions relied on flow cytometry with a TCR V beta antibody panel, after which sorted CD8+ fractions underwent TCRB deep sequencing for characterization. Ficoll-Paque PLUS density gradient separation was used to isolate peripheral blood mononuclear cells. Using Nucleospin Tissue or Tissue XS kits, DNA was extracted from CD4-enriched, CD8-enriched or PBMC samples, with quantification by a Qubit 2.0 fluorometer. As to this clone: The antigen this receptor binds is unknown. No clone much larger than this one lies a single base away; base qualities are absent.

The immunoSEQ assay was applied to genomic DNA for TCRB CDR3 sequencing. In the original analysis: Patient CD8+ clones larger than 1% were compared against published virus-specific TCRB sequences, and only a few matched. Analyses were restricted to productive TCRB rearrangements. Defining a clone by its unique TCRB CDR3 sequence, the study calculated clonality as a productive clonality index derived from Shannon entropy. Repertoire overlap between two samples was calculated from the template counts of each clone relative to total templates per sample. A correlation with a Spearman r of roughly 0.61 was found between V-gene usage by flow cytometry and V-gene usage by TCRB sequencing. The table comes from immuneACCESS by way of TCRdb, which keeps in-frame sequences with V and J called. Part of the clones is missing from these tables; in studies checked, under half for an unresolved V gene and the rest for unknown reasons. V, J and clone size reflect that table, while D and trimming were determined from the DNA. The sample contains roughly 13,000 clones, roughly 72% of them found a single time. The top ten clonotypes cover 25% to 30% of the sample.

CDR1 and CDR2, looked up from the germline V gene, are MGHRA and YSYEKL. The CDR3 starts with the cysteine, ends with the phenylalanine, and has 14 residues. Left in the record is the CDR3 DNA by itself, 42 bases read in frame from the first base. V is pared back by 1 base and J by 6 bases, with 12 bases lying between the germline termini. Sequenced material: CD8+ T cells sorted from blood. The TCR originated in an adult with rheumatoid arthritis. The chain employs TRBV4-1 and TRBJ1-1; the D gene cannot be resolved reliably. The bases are TGCGCCAGCAGCCAAGTTGGATCCTTCGCTGAAGCTTTCTTT. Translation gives CASSQVGSFAEAFF.